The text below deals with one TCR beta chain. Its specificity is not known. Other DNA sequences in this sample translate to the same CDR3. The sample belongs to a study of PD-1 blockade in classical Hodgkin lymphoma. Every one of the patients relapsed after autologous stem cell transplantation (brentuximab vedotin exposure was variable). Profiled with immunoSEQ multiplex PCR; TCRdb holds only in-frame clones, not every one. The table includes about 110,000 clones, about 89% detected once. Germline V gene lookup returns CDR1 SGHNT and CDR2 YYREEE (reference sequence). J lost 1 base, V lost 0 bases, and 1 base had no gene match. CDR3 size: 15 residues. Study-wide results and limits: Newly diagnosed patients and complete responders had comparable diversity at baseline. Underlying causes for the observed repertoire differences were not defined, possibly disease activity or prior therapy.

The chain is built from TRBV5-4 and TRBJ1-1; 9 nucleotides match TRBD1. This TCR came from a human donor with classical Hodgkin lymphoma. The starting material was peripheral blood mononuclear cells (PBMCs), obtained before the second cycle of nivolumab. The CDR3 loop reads CASSLGGQGNTEAFF. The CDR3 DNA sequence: TGTGCCAGCAGCTTGGGGGGACAGGGGAACACTGAAGCTTTCTTT.